Listed here are 23 T cell receptor beta chains from one sample, sequenced in a study of blood T cell repertoires in COVID-19. Assay: immunoSEQ multiplex PCR; the TCRdb copy retains only in-frame clones and omits some. The sample consists of about 250,000 clones, almost 85% of them appearing once. The sample consisted of PBMCs or T cells enriched from blood (not recorded which). Source of these receptors: a woman aged 45 to 65 with acute COVID-19.

This CDR3 is CASSIFRAMNTEAFF. The CDR3 DNA is TGTGCCAGCAGCATATTCAGGGCTATGAACACTGAAGCTTTCTTT. The J gene is TRBJ1-1, the V gene TRBV5-4, with a possible D match to TRBD1 (5 bases). V lost 4 bases and J lost 0, with 13 bases in between. CDR3 length: 15 residues. Germline assignment: CDR1 SGHNT and CDR2 YYREEE (reference sequence). Full variable domain (outside the CDR3, taken from reference TRBV5-4 and TRBJ1-1): ETGVTQSPTHLIKTRGQQVTLRCSSQSGHNTVSWYQQALGQGPQFIFQYYREEENGRGNFPPRFSGLQFPNYSSELNVNALELDDSALYLCASSIFRAMNTEAFFGQGTRLTVV.

The V call is TRBV7-6, the J call TRBJ1-1; weak D call: TRBD1 (5 bases). Germline assignment: CDR1 SGHVS and CDR2 FNYEAQ. The CDR3 contains 13 residues. Between the trimmed V and J ends, which lost 5 bases and 4 bases, there was a span of 11 bases. The CDR3 sequence is CASSTGVFTEAFF. In DNA, the CDR3 is TGTGCCAGCAGCACGGGGGTATTCACTGAAGCTTTCTTT.

V and J are TRBV18 and TRBJ1-5; 8 bases line up with TRBD1. The V gene's germline CDR1 is KGHSH and CDR2 LQKENI. V shed 2 bases and J 5 bases; nucleotides not matched to a gene: 8. The CDR3 is 16 amino acids. The CDR3 protein is CASSPIRTGYDQPQHF. The CDR3 nucleotides are TGTGCCAGCTCACCAATCCGGACAGGGTACGATCAGCCCCAGCATTTT. Full variable domain (missing parts from reference TRBV18 and TRBJ1-5): NAGVMQNPRHLVRRRGQEARLRCSPMKGHSHVYWYRQLPEEGLKFMVYLQKENIIDESGMPKERFSAEFPKEGPSILRIQQVVRGDSAAYFCASSPIRTGYDQPQHFGDGTRLSIL.

This chain uses TRBV3-1 (or the pseudogene TRBV3-2) with TRBJ2-3; 15 bases are shared with TRBD2. V lost 1 base and J lost 3; bases outside the gene matches: 5. This CDR3 has 18 residues. CDR1 LGHDT and CDR2 YNNKEL come from the germline V gene (reference sequence). DNA of the CDR3: TGTGCCAGCAGCCAAGCCTGGACTAGCGGGGGGGTAACAGATACGCAGTATTTT. Amino acid sequence: CASSQAWTSGGVTDTQYF.

CDR3 region: CASSLTRMSEKLFF. In DNA, the CDR3 is TGTGCCAGCAGCTTGACGAGAATGAGTGAAAAACTGTTTTTT. The J gene is TRBJ1-4, the V gene TRBV5-6; unclear D gene. The CDR3 extends over 14 amino acids. CDR1 is SGHDT, CDR2 YYEEEE, per germline. The ends were cut back, 1 base at V and 7 bases at J, with 11 bases in the middle.

The CDR3 bases are TGTGCCAGCTGCGGGGCCAGGTCGACCGGGGAGCTGTTTTTT. Amino acid sequence: CASCGARSTGELFF. The chain recombines TRBV18 with TRBJ2-2, with a tentative D call TRBD2 (6 bases). This CDR3 has 14 residues. V was pared by 7 bases and J by 5 bases, with 14 bases between. Germline V gene sequence: CDR1 KGHSH, CDR2 LQKENI.

J is TRBJ2-3 and V is TRBV7-2, with 8 positions matching TRBD2. Germline loops: CDR1 SGHTA, CDR2 FQGNSA. V lost 1 base and J lost 14; bases outside the gene matches: 5. This CDR3 region has 12 residues. The CDR3 reads CASSLGLARPYF. In DNA, the CDR3 is TGTGCCAGCAGCTTAGGACTAGCGAGACCGTATTTT.

A few counts support this clone. This rearrangement joins TRBV30 to TRBJ2-7; TRBD2 agrees at 8 bases. This CDR3 is built from 12 residues. Germline lookup yields CDR1 GTSNPN and CDR2 SVGIG (reference sequence). V lost 3 bases to trimming and J lost 2 bases; unmatched junction nucleotides: 0. In nucleotides, the CDR3 is TGTGCCTGGAGAGCGGGGGCCTACGAGCAGTACTTC. Amino acids: CAWRAGAYEQYF.

This chain joins TRBV29-1 and TRBJ1-1, with D unresolved. Trimming removed 1 base from V and 1 base from J, with 13 bases in between. The CDR3 spans 15 residues. Germline V gives CDR1 SQVTM, CDR2 ANQGSEA. CDR3 residues: CSVEGGLEGNTEAFF. CDR3 DNA sequence: TGCAGCGTTGAAGGAGGGTTGGAGGGGAACACTGAAGCTTTCTTT.

This clone was counted a few times. The rearrangement uses TRBV6-5 and TRBJ2-7, with 9 bases fitting TRBD1. Looked up from germline, CDR1 is MNHEY and CDR2 is SVGAGI. There are 12 residues in the CDR3. V lost 6 bases and J lost 3; bases outside the gene matches: 0. The CDR3 DNA reads TGTGCCAGCAGGACAGGGGGCTACGAGCAGTACTTC. Protein: CASRTGGYEQYF.

This clone was counted between two and nine times. This chain uses TRBV6-4 with TRBJ1-2; 9 bases align to TRBD1. This CDR3 has 15 residues. Unmatched junction bases numbered 7, after V lost 0 bases and J lost 8 bases. Germline lookup yields CDR1 MRHNA and CDR2 SNTAGT. CDR3 region: CASSDSGQGVVGYTF. Here the CDR3 DNA reads TGTGCCAGCAGTGACTCGGGACAGGGAGTGGTCGGCTACACCTTC.

This clone appeared a single time. The rearrangement uses TRBV29-1 and TRBJ1-5; TRBD1 might be the D (6 bases). The CDR3 totals 15 residues. V lost 5 bases to trimming and J lost 1 base, with 15 bases between them. CDR1 is SQVTM, CDR2 ANQGSEA, per germline. Written as DNA, the CDR3 is TGCAGCGTTAACAGGGATGGGAGAAGCAATCAGCCCCAGCATTTT. Its protein product is CSVNRDGRSNQPQHF.

This chain joins TRBV18 and TRBJ1-6; possibly TRBD1 for D (6 bases). V was clipped by 1 base and J by 8 bases, with 12 bases between them. Per the germline V gene, CDR1 is KGHSH and CDR2 is LQKENI. CDR3 length: 15 residues. CDR3 residues: CASSPLGAGDSPLHF. In nucleotides, the CDR3 is TGTGCCAGCTCACCACTGGGAGCAGGGGATTCACCCCTCCACTTT.

This clone was recorded a few times. The rearrangement joins TRBV7-2 to TRBJ2-1; D gene uncertain. The CDR3 is 16 residues long. The V end was cut by 0 bases, the J end by 0 bases, with 9 bases between. CDR1 and CDR2 (germline): SGHTA, FQGNSA. CDR3 loop: CASSLARQSSYNEQFF. Written as DNA, the CDR3 is TGTGCCAGCAGCTTAGCGCGGCAGAGCTCCTACAATGAGCAGTTCTTC.

This clone has just a few counts. The chain couples TRBV7-8 to TRBJ2-3, with TRBD2 as a possible D gene (5 bases). This CDR3 contains 15 residues. The V end lost 5 bases, the J end lost 2 bases, and 14 bases lay between the germline ends. Germline V lookup: CDR1 SGHVS, CDR2 FQNEAQ. CDR3 nucleotides: TGTGCCAGCAGCCGAGCGACTACCTACACAGATACGCAGTATTTT. Its translation: CASSRATTYTDTQYF.

The chain employs TRBV9 and TRBJ1-6; 7 nucleotides agree with TRBD1. The J segment lost 7 bases and the V segment lost 5 bases, leaving 9 bases of the junction unmatched. The CDR3 consists of 15 residues. Germline values: CDR1 SGDLS, CDR2 YYNGEE. CDR3 DNA sequence: TGTGCCAGCAGTTACGGATCAGGGGGGAATTCACCCCTCCACTTT. Translation: CASSYGSGGNSPLHF. Filled out from reference TRBV9 and TRBJ1-6, the complete variable domain reads DSGVTQTPKHLITATGQRVTLRCSPRSGDLSVYWYQQSLDQGLQFLIQYYNGEERAKGNILERFSAQQFPDLHSELNLSSLELGDSALYFCASSYGSGGNSPLHFGNGTRLTVT.

The rearrangement uses TRBV7-2 and TRBJ1-5; 8 nucleotides match TRBD1. The CDR3 consists of 14 residues. In germline, CDR1 is SGHTA, CDR2 FQGNSA. V was clipped by 5 bases and J by 1 base; unmatched bases: 1. The CDR3 sequence: CASSRTGSNQPQHF. The CDR3 DNA is TGTGCCAGCAGCCGGACAGGGAGCAATCAGCCCCAGCATTTT.

The CDR3 nucleotides are TGTGCCAGCAGTTTGAGTTTTTATCAGCCCCAGCATTTT. This codes for CASSLSFYQPQHF. This chain connects TRBV27 to TRBJ1-5; no definite D call. Germline V gene lookup returns CDR1 MNHEY and CDR2 SMNVEV (reference sequence). CDR3 length equals 13 residues. Trimming shortened V by 3 bases and J by 5 bases, and 8 bases separated the two germline ends.

As to this clone: Possible read error: a much larger clone is one base away. The chain is built from TRBV6-2 or TRBV6-3 and TRBJ1-1; D call uncertain. V gave up 5 bases and J gave up 0 bases, with 4 bases separating them. Germline-derived CDR1 and CDR2 are MNHEY and SVGEGT. The CDR3 totals 12 residues. This CDR3 is CASSPMNTEAFF. The CDR3 nucleotides read TGTGCCAGCAGTCCCATGAACACTGAAGCTTTCTTT.

This chain joins TRBV18 and TRBJ1-2, with D tentatively TRBD1 (6 bases). This CDR3 is built from 13 residues. V lost 3 bases and J 6 bases, leaving 11 bases between the germline ends. The germline CDR1 and CDR2 sequences are KGHSH and LQKENI. The CDR3 DNA sequence: TGTGCCAGCTCACCGAGGTCAGGGGATGGCTACACCTTC. Residues: CASSPRSGDGYTF. Using reference TRBV18 and TRBJ1-2 for the parts outside the CDR3, the full variable domain is NAGVMQNPRHLVRRRGQEARLRCSPMKGHSHVYWYRQLPEEGLKFMVYLQKENIIDESGMPKERFSAEFPKEGPSILRIQQVVRGDSAAYFCASSPRSGDGYTFGSGTRLTVV.

The count of this clone is one. CDR3 bases: TGTGCCTGTCTACTAGCGGGGGGGCCTCGGTACCAAGAGACCCAGTACTTC. It yields the protein CACLLAGGPRYQETQYF. J is TRBJ2-5 and V is TRBV30; 13 nucleotides line up with TRBD2. CDR3 size: 17 residues. V was pared by 6 bases and J by 0 bases, with 10 bases of the junction left unmatched. Germline assignment: CDR1 GTSNPN and CDR2 SVGIG (reference sequence).

J is TRBJ2-1 and V is TRBV6-2 or TRBV6-3; tentatively, D is TRBD2 (6 bases). Trimming pared 6 bases from V and 2 bases from J, leaving 14 bases between. The CDR3 length is 15 residues. Germline assignment: CDR1 MNHEY and CDR2 SVGEGT. This chain's CDR3 is CASSFRGLAYNEQFF. For the CDR3, the DNA is TGTGCCAGCAGCTTTCGGGGACTGGCCTACAATGAGCAGTTCTTC.

This clone appeared a single time. The V and J genes are TRBV5-1 and TRBJ1-3; D is unresolved. Germline V CDR1 and CDR2: SGHRS, YFSETQ. There are 16 residues in the CDR3. The V gene lost 0 bases and the J gene lost 0 bases, with 10 bases spanning the gap. CDR3 protein: CASSLGAPNSGNTIYF. CDR3 in DNA: TGCGCCAGCAGCTTGGGAGCACCGAACTCTGGAAACACCATATATTTT.